These 4 T cell receptor beta chains were sequenced from one sample in a study of blood T cell repertoires in COVID-19. The table came from immunoSEQ multiplex PCR; TCRdb's copy has only in-frame clones and leaves some out. This sample yields tens of thousands of clones, of which roughly 89% are seen a single time; about 8.1% belongs to the top ten. Sequenced input: peripheral blood. The source of these receptors is a man younger than 40 with acute or convalescent COVID-19.

The rearrangement uses TRBV28 and TRBJ2-5, with TRBD2 matching over 13 bases. The CDR3 loop spans 19 amino acids. Germline CDR1 MDHEN, CDR2 SYDVKM. The V segment lost 2 bases and the J segment 4 bases; nucleotides outside the gene matches: 13. Here the CDR3 DNA reads TGTGCCAGCAGTTTAATAACTAGCGGGAGGGCCGATGGGCTAGAGACCCAGTACTTC. It codes for CASSLITSGRADGLETQYF. The entire variable domain, with the rest obtained from reference TRBV28 and TRBJ2-5, is as follows: DVKVTQSSRYLVKRTGEKVFLECVQDMDHENMFWYRQDPGLGLRLIYFSYDVKMKEKGDIPEGYSVSREKKERFSLILESASTNQTSMYLCASSLITSGRADGLETQYFGPGTRLLVL.

The rearrangement uses TRBV4-2 and TRBJ2-1; 10 nucleotides align to TRBD2. Germline assignment: CDR1 LGHNA and CDR2 YNFKEQ. V dropped 1 base and J dropped 4; count of bases not matched to a gene: 1. This CDR3 region has 15 residues. Written as DNA, the CDR3 is TGTGCCAGCAGCCAAGCTAGCGGGAGTTACAATGAGCAGTTCTTC. Translating gives CASSQASGSYNEQFF.

The rearrangement uses TRBV27 and TRBJ2-4, with 7 bases that match TRBD2. Germline V gives CDR1 MNHEY, CDR2 SMNVEV (reference sequence). The CDR3 is 15 residues long. The V gene end was trimmed by 5 bases and the J gene end by 1 base; junction bases not matched to a gene: 5. CDR3 nucleotide sequence: TGTGCCAGCAGTCCCGGACTAGGGGCCAAAAACATTCAGTACTTC. Residues: CASSPGLGAKNIQYF.

Only one count was recorded for this clone. The CDR3 nucleotides read TGTGCCAGCAGCCAAGTGGCGAGGGCCGAGGGAGATACGCAGTATTTT. This translates into CASSQVARAEGDTQYF. V and J are TRBV14 and TRBJ2-3; D perhaps matches TRBD2 (5 bases). The CDR3 contains 16 residues. The germline gives CDR1 SGHDN, CDR2 FVKESK. V lost 1 base and J lost 5, with 16 bases in between.